This T cell receptor beta chain was sequenced in a study of cytomegalovirus exposure and HLA in healthy donors. Study details: Earlier findings included nearly 120 million unique TCR beta sequences obtained from about 179 million T cells. Study results and limitations: Further analysis, carried out later, found HLA-associated TCR beta chains more clonally expanded than equally common other chains.

Germline CDR1 is WNHNN and CDR2 is SYGVQD (reference sequence). The CDR3 runs to 17 residues. V lost 6 bases and J 10 bases, leaving 25 bases between the germline ends. For this clone: The antigen is not known.

A multiplex PCR was run with 60 Vbeta primers and 13 Jbeta primers. In the source study's methods: Counted up in a later analysis, unique TCR beta chains came to about 80 million, with around 10 million shared. Generated by immunoSEQ multiplex PCR, the TCRdb table keeps only in-frame clones and is missing some. That table supplies the V and J calls and clone size; D and trimming were determined from the DNA. This table has roughly 180,000 clones, 84% appearing once. Source material: PBMCs. The source is a girl aged 2-10 years in good health and CMV-seropositive. The chain is built from TRBV10-1 and TRBJ1-6; no clear D. Here the CDR3 DNA reads TGCGCCAGCAGGGACGGAGGGCCTCCCGAGGCGGAATCACCCCTCCACTTT. This codes for CASRDGGPPEAESPLHF.